Reported below is one T cell receptor (beta chain). The CDR3 has 14 residues. The data were obtained in a study of preoperative IRX-2 immunotherapy in early breast cancer. Profiled with immunoSEQ multiplex PCR; TCRdb holds only in-frame clones, not every one. This table has around 10,000 clones, around 75% appearing once. Treatment given: preoperative locoregional IRX-2 cytokine immunotherapy. Samples came from a phase Ib trial of preoperative locoregional IRX-2 cytokine immunotherapy. The J gene is TRBJ1-3, the V gene TRBV12-2. TRBV12-2 corresponds to a pseudogene. This TCR was recovered from a human donor with breast cancer. Sample: lymph node tissue, taken before IRX-2 immunotherapy. The CDR3 coding sequence is TGTGCCACCCTTCCTTCGGGGTCTGGAAACACCATATATTTT. This sequence encodes CATLPSGSGNTIYF.